This is a list of T cell receptor beta chains from one sample in a study of beta chain features in type 1 diabetes. The protocol was immunoSEQ multiplex PCR, while the TCRdb copy is restricted to in-frame clones and leaves out a portion. The sample shows 850,000 to 900,000 clones, roughly 16% of them seen only once. Sequenced input: naive CD4+ T cells from blood. The receptor set was obtained from a woman aged 18-29 years in good health. The CDR3 runs from the conserved cysteine through the conserved F or W. Fields, in order: V gene, CDR3 protein.

V: TRBV4-2; CDR3: CASSQDVYPDRGSEQFF
V: TRBV6-6; CDR3: CASSYPGSPYNEQFF
V: TRBV27; CDR3: CASSLWGRKAYEQYF
V: TRBV19; CDR3: CASTGQNSGNTIYF
V: TRBV25-1; CDR3: CASSDMDRIVEKLFF
V: TRBV28; CDR3: CASSSRTGRLAKNIQYF
V: TRBV5-1; CDR3: CASSPAGTGPPQYF
V: TRBV2; CDR3: CASREQGNTEAFF
V: TRBV5-1; CDR3: CASSWGLGEETQYF
V: TRBV11-2; CDR3: CASSLVGAHTEAFF
V: TRBV6-1; CDR3: CASSRTGWDEQFF
V: TRBV6-1; CDR3: CASRKGGYEGDTQYF
V: TRBV4-3; CDR3: CASSPGFGEAFF
V: TRBV5-1; CDR3: CASSLGQIEETQYF
V: TRBV5-5; CDR3: CASSLDSSGANVLTF
V: TRBV20-1; CDR3: CSAGGTYEQYF
V: TRBV5-1; CDR3: CASSIQGAGFSDTQYF
V: TRBV4-3; CDR3: CASSQSLAGVAETQYF
V: TRBV9; CDR3: CASSLQGQGTEAFF
V: TRBV28; CDR3: CASSLPPLRPGKQFF
V: TRBV21-1; CDR3: CASNGQESYEQYF
V: TRBV5-1; CDR3: CASSFGKQETQYF
V: TRBV4-1; CDR3: CASSPPGLGSGELFF
V: TRBV28; CDR3: CASSSGGYGYTF
V: TRBV10-3; CDR3: CAISEGVPQETQYF
V: TRBV4-2; CDR3: CASSQAGTSGPDTQYF
V: TRBV5-1; CDR3: CASSYQSPSGYTF
V: TRBV10-3; CDR3: CAISQGLAENEQFF
V: TRBV7-6; CDR3: CASSLVLLGLAGASSYNEQFF
V: TRBV7-2; CDR3: CASSLAAGKAQYF
V: TRBV25-1; CDR3: CASSGPGMSGTDTQYF
V: TRBV4-1; CDR3: CASSQVLAGGRFNEQFF
V: TRBV4-1; CDR3: CASSQEPSSSPVHEQYF
V: TRBV19; CDR3: CASSRDRGTQYF
V: TRBV19; CDR3: CASSMFENTGELFF
V: TRBV19; CDR3: CASSGQDDQPQHF
V: TRBV28; CDR3: CASSPGPGRPEAFF
V: TRBV13; CDR3: CASSLEGAWYEQYF
V: TRBV4-3; CDR3: CASSQTQGREQYF
V: TRBV7-9; CDR3: CASSSNFGAYEQYF
V: TRBV12-5; CDR3: CASGSSLIAGGGSYNEQFF
V: TRBV7-3; CDR3: CASSSTGDADTQYF
V: TRBV6-5; CDR3: CASSYSRGPTYEQYF
V: TRBV7-2; CDR3: CASSLRDSSTDTQYF
V: TRBV15; CDR3: CATSSLSGVPWETQYF
V: TRBV7-2; CDR3: CASSRDFQETQYF
V: TRBV7-2; CDR3: CASSLAGTGYYEQYF
V: TRBV29-1; CDR3: CSGLTGLAGSQFF
V: TRBV7-2; CDR3: CASSFGLAGTYEQYF
V: TRBV9; CDR3: CASSSSGGIQETQYF
V: TRBV10-3; CDR3: CAISVGSGRAGYNEQFF
V: TRBV18; CDR3: CASSPRSQGTGGNEQFF
V: TRBV27; CDR3: CASSLKGQFYEQYF
V: TRBV28; CDR3: CASRPLTGFRGRREQETQYF
V: TRBV13; CDR3: CASSIRVQSRELFF
V: TRBV9; CDR3: CASSTETSRSSNEQFF
V: TRBV18; CDR3: CASSPLLGQVYNEQFF
V: TRBV4-2; CDR3: CASSQGQGRETQYF
V: TRBV6-4; CDR3: CASSASGQETQYF
V: TRBV18; CDR3: CASSPGDRYNEQFF